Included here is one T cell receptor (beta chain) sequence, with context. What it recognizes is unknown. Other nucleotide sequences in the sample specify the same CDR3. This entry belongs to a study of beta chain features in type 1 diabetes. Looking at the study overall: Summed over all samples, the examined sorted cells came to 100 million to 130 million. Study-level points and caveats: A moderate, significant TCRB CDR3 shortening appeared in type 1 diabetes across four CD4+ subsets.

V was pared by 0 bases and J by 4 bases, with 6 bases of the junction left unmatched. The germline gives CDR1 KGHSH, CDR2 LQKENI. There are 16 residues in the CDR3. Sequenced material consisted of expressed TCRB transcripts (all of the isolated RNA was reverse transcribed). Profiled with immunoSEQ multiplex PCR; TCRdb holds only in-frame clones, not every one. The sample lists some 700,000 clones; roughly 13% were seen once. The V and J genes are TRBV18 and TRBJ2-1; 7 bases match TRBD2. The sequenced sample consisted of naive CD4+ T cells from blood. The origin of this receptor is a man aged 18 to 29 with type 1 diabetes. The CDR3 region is CASSPPSGGSYNEQFF. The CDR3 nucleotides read TGTGCCAGCTCACCACCCTCCGGGGGGTCTTACAATGAGCAGTTCTTC.